This passage covers 14 T cell receptor beta chains from one sample sequenced in a study of identical twins (dated by TCRdb to the mid-2010s). The method behind the library was 5' RACE. Instrument on record: Illumina HiSeq 2000. TCRdb handled the public reads itself, with Q25 trimming in fastp and clone calling in MiXCR, and kept productive beta chains. Identical CDR3 proteins give one entry, which carries the most common genes and DNA. This sample comprises some 1,700,000 distinct CDR3 sequences, about 31% of them detected only once. Together, the top ten hold under 0.35% of the sample. Sequenced input: cord blood. The receptors were gathered from a newborn girl in good health.

This clonotype turned up a few times. The chain recombines TRBV27 with TRBJ1-2; 7 bases are a match to TRBD1. Germline CDR1 MNHEY, CDR2 SMNVEV (reference sequence). With 6 bases clipped from V and 6 bases from J, the junction kept 7 bases outside the gene matches. This CDR3 comprises 13 residues. The CDR3 DNA reads as TGTGCCAGCAGCACCGACAGGGAGAATGGCTACACCTTC. This encodes CASSTDRENGYTF.

With respect to this clonotype: Here the CDR3 omits its conserved ending phenylalanine or tryptophan, so a read error is the likely source. The CDR3 bases are TGTGCCAGCAGTAACAGGGACGGCTCCTACGAGCAGTACTAC. This encodes CASSNRDGSYEQYY. The chain couples TRBV12-3 or TRBV12-4 to TRBJ2-7; perhaps TRBD1 as D (6 bases). The CDR3 extends over 14 amino acids. Trimming took 5 bases from V and 0 from J, leaving 11 bases between them.

This chain links TRBV4-2 with TRBJ2-3, with 8 bases identical to TRBD2. There are 17 residues in the CDR3. Looked up from germline, CDR1 is LGHNA and CDR2 is YNFKEQ. V dropped 1 base and J dropped 6; count of bases not matched to a gene: 12. CDR3 sequence: CASSQAVSGASGDTQYF. DNA of the CDR3: TGTGCCAGCAGCCAAGCGGTTAGCGGGGCTTCGGGGGATACGCAGTATTTT.

The V gene is TRBV5-1, the J gene TRBJ2-1; no clear D gene. Near its end, the DNA agrees better with TRBJ2-7, so the J call may be wrong. The CDR3 sequence is 14 residues long. Germline V gives CDR1 SGHRS, CDR2 YFSETQ. CDR3 residues: CASSLAWIYNEQYF. The DNA for the CDR3 is TGCGCCAGCAGCTTGGCCTGGATATACAATGAGCAGTACTTC.

This clonotype was seen a handful of times. This rearrangement joins TRBV28 to TRBJ2-6, with TRBD2 as a possible D gene (5 bases). The length of the CDR3 is 13 residues. CDR1 is MDHEN and CDR2 is SYDVKM in the germline V gene. V was shortened by 8 bases and J by 4 bases, with 9 bases between the two germline ends. The CDR3 sequence: CASFSGGANVLTF. The DNA for the CDR3 is TGTGCCAGCTTTTCGGGAGGGGCCAACGTCCTGACTTTC.

This clonotype showed up just a few times. The V call is TRBV7-9, the J call TRBJ2-1, with 7 positions matching TRBD1. Germline V CDR1 and CDR2: SEHNR, FQNEAQ (reference sequence). V lost 3 bases to trimming and J lost 2 bases; unmatched junction nucleotides: 4. The CDR3 length is 15 residues. The CDR3 bases are TGTGCCAGCAGCTTCGGGACAGTTCCCTACAATGAGCAGTTCTTC. This codes for CASSFGTVPYNEQFF.

J is TRBJ1-5 and V is TRBV19; 9 nucleotides match TRBD1. The ends lost 7 bases at V and 5 bases at J; junction bases unmatched: 9. The CDR3 totals 15 residues. The V gene's germline CDR1 is LNHDA and CDR2 SQIVND (reference sequence). Here the CDR3 reads CASITTGGRDQPQHF. CDR3 in DNA: TGTGCCAGTATCACGACAGGGGGAAGGGATCAGCCCCAGCATTTT.

This clonotype came up a few times. J is TRBJ2-1 and V is TRBV4-1; 9 nucleotides agree with TRBD2. The J segment lost 4 bases and the V segment lost 1 base, leaving 8 bases of the junction unmatched. Germline V CDR1 and CDR2: MGHRA, YSYEKL. The CDR3 spans 17 residues. CDR3 sequence: CASSQGDGTSRYNEQFF. The DNA of the CDR3 is TGCGCCAGCAGCCAAGGCGACGGGACTAGCCGATACAATGAGCAGTTCTTC.

This chain connects TRBV7-9 to TRBJ1-1, with D possibly being TRBD1 (5 bases). V was shortened by 5 bases and J by 11 bases, with 15 bases between the two germline ends. The V gene's germline CDR1 is SEHNR and CDR2 FQNEAQ (reference sequence). This CDR3 has 12 amino acids. CDR3 in DNA: TGTGCCAGCAGCAACGGGGCCACGGAGGCTTTCTTT. This encodes CASSNGATEAFF.

This clonotype was seen a few times. The V and J genes are TRBV7-9 and TRBJ2-5; 9 bases match TRBD1. J gave up 1 base and V 5 bases, and 8 bases lay outside the gene matches. The CDR3 is 16 residues long. Germline values: CDR1 SEHNR, CDR2 FQNEAQ (reference sequence). The CDR3 region is CASSRRTGAFQETQYF. For the CDR3, the DNA is TGTGCCAGCAGCCGTCGGACAGGGGCTTTCCAAGAGACCCAGTACTTC.

The genes are TRBV6-1 and TRBJ2-7, with a possible D match to TRBD1 (6 bases). Germline assignment: CDR1 MNHNS and CDR2 SASEGT. V was trimmed by 7 bases and J by 4 bases, leaving 23 bases between them. This CDR3 comprises 16 residues. CDR3 in DNA: TGTGCCAGCAAGCCTAGACCGGGACAAGTTTTTTACGAGCAGTACTTC. Protein product: CASKPRPGQVFYEQYF.

This clonotype occurred a few times. This chain links TRBV6-2 or TRBV6-3 with TRBJ2-1, with D possibly being TRBD2 (6 bases). The length of the CDR3 is 14 residues. Germline V gene data show CDR1 as MNHEY and CDR2 as SVGEGT. The V and J ends lost 4 bases and 4 bases respectively, with 11 bases between them. Written as DNA, the CDR3 is TGTGCCAGCAGTTTCTTCGCGGGGTACAATGAGCAGTTCTTC. Its translation is CASSFFAGYNEQFF.

This chain joins TRBV11-2 and TRBJ2-7, with TRBD2 as a possible D gene (6 bases). Germline CDR1 is SGHAT and CDR2 is FQNNGV. V shed 2 bases and J shed 3 bases, with 14 bases lying between them. The CDR3 runs to 15 residues. The CDR3 reads CASSLPPVGGYEQYF. CDR3 DNA sequence: TGTGCCAGCAGCTTACCACCTGTGGGAGGCTACGAGCAGTACTTC.

This rearrangement joins TRBV4-1 to TRBJ2-1; no definite D call. CDR3 length: 14 residues. Germline V CDR1 and CDR2: MGHRA, YSYEKL. Trimming cost V 1 base and J 8 bases, with 12 bases left between them. This CDR3 reads CASSQGPRIYEQFF. The CDR3 coding sequence is TGCGCCAGCAGCCAAGGCCCGAGAATCTATGAGCAGTTCTTC.